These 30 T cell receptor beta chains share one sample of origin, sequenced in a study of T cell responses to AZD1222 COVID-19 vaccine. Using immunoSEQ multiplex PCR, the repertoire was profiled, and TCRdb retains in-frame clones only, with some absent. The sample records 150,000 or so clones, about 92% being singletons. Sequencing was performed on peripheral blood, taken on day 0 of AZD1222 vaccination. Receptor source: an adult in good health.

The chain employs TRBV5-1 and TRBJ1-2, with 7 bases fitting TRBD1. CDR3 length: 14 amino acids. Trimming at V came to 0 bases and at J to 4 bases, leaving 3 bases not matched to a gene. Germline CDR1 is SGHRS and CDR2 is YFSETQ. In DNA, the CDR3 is TGCGCCAGCAGCTTGGGGGACAGCGCCTATGGCTACACCTTC. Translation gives CASSLGDSAYGYTF.

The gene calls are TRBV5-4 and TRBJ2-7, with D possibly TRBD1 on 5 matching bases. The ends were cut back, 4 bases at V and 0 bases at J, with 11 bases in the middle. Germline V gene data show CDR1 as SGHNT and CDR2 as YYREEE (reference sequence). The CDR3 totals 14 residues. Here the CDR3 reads CASSQDTFSYEQYF. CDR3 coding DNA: TGTGCCAGCAGCCAGGACACCTTCTCCTACGAGCAGTACTTC. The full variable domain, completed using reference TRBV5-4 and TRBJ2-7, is ETGVTQSPTHLIKTRGQQVTLRCSSQSGHNTVSWYQQALGQGPQFIFQYYREEENGRGNFPPRFSGLQFPNYSSELNVNALELDDSALYLCASSQDTFSYEQYFGPGTRLTVT.

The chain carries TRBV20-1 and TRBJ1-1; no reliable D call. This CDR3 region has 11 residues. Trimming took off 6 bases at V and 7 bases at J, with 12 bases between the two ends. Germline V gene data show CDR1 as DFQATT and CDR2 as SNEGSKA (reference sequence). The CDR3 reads CSAPYRGEAFF. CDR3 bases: TGCAGTGCCCCTTACCGGGGTGAAGCTTTCTTT.

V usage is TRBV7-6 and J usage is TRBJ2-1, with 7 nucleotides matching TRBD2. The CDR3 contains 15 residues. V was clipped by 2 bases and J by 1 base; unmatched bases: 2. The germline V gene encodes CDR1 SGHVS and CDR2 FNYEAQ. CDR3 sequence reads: CASSLRGRSYNEQFF. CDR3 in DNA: TGTGCCAGCAGCTTACGCGGGAGATCCTACAATGAGCAGTTCTTC.

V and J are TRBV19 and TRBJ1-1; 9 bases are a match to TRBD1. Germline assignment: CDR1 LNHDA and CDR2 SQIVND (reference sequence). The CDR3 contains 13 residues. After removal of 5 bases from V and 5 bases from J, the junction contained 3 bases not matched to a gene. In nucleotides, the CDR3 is TGTGCCAGTAGTCGGGACAGGGTTACTGAAGCTTTCTTT. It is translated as CASSRDRVTEAFF.

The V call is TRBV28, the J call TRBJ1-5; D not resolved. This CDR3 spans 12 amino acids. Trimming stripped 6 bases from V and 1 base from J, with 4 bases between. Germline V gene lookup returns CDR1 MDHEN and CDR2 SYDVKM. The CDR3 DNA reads TGTGCCAGCAGGGAAAGCAATCAGCCCCAGCATTTT. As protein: CASRESNQPQHF.

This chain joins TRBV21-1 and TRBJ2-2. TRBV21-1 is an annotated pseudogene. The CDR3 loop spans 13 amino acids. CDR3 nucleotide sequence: TGTGCCTACGGGACCTCTGGGGGCGGGGAGCTGTTTTTT. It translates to CAYGTSGGGELFF.

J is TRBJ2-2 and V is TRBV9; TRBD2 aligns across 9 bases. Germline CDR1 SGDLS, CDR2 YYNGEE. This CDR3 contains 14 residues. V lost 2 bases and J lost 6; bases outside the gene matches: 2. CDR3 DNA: TGTGCCAGCAGCGTTAGCGGGAGAGCCGGGGAGCTGTTTTTT. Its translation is CASSVSGRAGELFF.

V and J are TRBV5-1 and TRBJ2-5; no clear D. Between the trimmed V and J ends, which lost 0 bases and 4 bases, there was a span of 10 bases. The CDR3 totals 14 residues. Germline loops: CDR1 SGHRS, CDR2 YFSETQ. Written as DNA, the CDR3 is TGCGCCAGCAGCTTGGAGCCGCTCCCAGAGACCCAGTACTTC. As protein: CASSLEPLPETQYF.

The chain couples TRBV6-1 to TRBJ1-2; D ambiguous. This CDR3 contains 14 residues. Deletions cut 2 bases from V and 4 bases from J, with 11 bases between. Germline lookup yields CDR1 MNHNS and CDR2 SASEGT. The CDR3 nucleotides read TGTGCCAGCAGTGAAACTCCGAGGAGCTATGGCTACACCTTC. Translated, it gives CASSETPRSYGYTF.

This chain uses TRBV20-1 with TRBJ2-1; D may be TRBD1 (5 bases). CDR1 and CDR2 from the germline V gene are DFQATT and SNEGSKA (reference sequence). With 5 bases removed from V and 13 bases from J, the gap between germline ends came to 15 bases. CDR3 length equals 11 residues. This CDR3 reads CSALDILGQFF. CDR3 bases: TGCAGTGCTTTGGACATTTTAGGCCAGTTCTTC.

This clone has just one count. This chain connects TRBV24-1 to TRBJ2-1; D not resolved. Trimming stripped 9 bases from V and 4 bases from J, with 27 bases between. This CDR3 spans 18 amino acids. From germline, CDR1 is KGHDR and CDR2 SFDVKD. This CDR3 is CATSGWAWGEGSYNEQFF. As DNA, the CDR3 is TGTGCCACCTCAGGCTGGGCCTGGGGTGAAGGGTCTTACAATGAGCAGTTCTTC.

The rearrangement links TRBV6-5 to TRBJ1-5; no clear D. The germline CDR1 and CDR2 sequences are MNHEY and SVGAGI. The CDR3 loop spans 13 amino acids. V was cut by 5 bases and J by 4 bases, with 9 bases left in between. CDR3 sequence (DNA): TGTGCCAGCAGTCCGGGGAGGAATCAGCCCCAGCATTTT. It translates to CASSPGRNQPQHF.

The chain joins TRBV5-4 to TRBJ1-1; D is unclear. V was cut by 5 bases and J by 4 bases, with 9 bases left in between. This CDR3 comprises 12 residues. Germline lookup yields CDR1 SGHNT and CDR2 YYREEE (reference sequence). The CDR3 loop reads CASSHGSTEAFF. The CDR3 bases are TGTGCCAGCAGTCACGGGAGCACTGAAGCTTTCTTT.

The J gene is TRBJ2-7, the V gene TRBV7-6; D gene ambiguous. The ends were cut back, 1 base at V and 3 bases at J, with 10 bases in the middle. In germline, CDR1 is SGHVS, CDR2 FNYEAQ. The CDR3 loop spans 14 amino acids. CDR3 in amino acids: CASSLGQANYEQYF. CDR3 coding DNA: TGTGCCAGCAGCTTAGGGCAGGCGAACTACGAGCAGTACTTC.

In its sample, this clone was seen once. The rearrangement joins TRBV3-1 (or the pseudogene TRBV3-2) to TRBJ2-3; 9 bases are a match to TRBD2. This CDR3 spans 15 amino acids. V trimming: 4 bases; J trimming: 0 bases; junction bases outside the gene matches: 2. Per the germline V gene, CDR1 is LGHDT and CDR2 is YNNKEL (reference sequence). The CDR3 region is CASSPLAGSTDTQYF. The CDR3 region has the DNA TGTGCCAGCAGCCCCCTAGCGGGGAGCACAGATACGCAGTATTTT.

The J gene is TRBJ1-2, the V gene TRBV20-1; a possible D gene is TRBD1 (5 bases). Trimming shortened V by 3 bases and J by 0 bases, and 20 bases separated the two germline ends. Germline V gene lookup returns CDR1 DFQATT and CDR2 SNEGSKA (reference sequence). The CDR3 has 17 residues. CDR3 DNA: TGCAGTGCTAGTAGGAATCCCAGGGAGGAAGCTAACTATGGCTACACCTTC. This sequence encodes CSASRNPREEANYGYTF.

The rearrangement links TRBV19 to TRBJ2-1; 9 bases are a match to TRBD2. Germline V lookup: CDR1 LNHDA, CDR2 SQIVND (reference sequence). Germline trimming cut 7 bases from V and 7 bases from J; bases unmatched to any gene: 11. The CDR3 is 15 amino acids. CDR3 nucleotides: TGTGCCAGTACCAAGGGAACTAGCGGGTTGAATGAGCAGTTCTTC. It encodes CASTKGTSGLNEQFF.

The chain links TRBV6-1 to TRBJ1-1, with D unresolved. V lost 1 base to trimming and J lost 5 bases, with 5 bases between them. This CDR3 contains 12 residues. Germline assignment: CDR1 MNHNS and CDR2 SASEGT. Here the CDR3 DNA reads TGTGCCAGCAGTGAAGGGAATACTGAAGCTTTCTTT. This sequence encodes CASSEGNTEAFF.

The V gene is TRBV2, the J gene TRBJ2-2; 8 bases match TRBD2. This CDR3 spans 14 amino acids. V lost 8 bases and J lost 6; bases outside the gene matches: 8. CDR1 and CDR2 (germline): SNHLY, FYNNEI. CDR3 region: CASWGGTRSGELFF. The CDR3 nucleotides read TGTGCCAGCTGGGGGGGGACTAGGTCCGGGGAGCTGTTTTTT.

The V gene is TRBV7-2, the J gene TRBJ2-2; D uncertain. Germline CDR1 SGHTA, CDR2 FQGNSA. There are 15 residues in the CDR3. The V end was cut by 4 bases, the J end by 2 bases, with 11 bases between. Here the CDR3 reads CASSSPLPNTGELFF. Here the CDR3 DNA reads TGTGCCAGCAGCTCCCCCCTGCCTAACACCGGGGAGCTGTTTTTT.

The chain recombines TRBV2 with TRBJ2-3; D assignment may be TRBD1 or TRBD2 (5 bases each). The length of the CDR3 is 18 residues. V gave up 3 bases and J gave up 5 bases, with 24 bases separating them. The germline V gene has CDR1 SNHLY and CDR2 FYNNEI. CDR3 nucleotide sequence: TGTGCCAGCAGTGAGATTGTCCAACGACCCTCGAGGGGAGATACGCAGTATTTT. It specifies CASSEIVQRPSRGDTQYF.

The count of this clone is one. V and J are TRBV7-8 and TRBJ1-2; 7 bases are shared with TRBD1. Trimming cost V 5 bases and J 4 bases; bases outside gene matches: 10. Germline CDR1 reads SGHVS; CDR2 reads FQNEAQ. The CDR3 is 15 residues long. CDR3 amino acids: CASSLSGGDGYGYTF. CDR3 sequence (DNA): TGTGCCAGCAGCCTATCAGGGGGAGACGGCTATGGCTACACCTTC.

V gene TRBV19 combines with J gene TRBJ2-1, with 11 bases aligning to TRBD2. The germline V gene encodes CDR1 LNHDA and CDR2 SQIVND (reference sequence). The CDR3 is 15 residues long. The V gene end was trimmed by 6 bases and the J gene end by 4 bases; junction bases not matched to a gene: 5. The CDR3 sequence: CASRGRLAGYNEQFF. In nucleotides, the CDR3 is TGTGCCAGTAGGGGTAGACTAGCGGGATACAATGAGCAGTTCTTC.

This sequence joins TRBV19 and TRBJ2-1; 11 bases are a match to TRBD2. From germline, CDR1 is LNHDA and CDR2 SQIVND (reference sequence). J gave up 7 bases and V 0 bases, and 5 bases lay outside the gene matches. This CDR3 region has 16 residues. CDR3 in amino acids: CASSIDKLAGENEQFF. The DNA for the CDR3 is TGTGCCAGTAGTATAGATAAACTAGCGGGAGAGAATGAGCAGTTCTTC.

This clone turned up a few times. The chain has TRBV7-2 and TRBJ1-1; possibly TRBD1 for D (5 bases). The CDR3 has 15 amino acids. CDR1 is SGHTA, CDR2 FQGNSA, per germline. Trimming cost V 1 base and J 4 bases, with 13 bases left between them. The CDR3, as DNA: TGTGCCAGCAGCTTAGATCTGGGGCGTTTCACTGAAGCTTTCTTT. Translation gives CASSLDLGRFTEAFF.

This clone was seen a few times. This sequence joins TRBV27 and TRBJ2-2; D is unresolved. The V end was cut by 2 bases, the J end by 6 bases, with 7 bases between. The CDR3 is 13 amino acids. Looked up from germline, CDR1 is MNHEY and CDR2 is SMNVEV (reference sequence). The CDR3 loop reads CASSLIGPGELFF. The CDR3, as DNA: TGTGCCAGCAGTTTAATAGGTCCCGGGGAGCTGTTTTTT.

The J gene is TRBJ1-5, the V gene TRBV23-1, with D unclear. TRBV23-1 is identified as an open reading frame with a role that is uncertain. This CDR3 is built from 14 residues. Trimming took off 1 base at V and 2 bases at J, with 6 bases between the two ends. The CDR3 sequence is CASSQCPRNQPQHF. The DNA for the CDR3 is TGCGCCAGCAGTCAATGCCCCCGCAATCAGCCCCAGCATTTT.

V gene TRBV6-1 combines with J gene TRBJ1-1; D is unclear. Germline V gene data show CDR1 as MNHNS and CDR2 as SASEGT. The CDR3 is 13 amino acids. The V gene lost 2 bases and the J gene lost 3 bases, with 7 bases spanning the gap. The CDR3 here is CASSEITDTEAFF. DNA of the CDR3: TGTGCCAGCAGTGAAATCACAGACACTGAAGCTTTCTTT.

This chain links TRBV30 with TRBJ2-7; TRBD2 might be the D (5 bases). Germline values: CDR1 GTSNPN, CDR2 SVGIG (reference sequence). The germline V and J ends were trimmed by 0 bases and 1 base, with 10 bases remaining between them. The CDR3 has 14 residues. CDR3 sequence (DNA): TGTGCCTGGAGTGTCGAGGACTTTTCCTACGAGCAGTACTTC. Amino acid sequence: CAWSVEDFSYEQYF.